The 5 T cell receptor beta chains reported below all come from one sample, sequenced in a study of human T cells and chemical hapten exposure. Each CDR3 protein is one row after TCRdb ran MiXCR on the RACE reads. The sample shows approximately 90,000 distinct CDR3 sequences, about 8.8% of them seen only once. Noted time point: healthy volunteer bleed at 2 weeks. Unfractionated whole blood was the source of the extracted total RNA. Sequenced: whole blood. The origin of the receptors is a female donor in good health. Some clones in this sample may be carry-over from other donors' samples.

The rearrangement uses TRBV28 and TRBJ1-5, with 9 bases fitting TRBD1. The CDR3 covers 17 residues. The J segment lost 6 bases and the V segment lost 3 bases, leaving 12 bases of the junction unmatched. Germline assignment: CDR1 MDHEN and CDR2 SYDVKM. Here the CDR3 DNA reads TGTGCCAGCAGTTTGGGACTCACCGGGACAGGGATTCAGCCCCAGCATTTT. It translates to CASSLGLTGTGIQPQHF.

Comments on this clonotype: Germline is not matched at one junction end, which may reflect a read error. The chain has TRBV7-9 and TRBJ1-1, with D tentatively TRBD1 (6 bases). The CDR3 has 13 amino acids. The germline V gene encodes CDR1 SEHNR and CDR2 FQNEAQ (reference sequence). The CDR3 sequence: CASSFQGNPEAFF. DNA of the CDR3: TGTGCCAGCAGCTTTCAGGGGAACCCTGAAGCTTTCTTT.

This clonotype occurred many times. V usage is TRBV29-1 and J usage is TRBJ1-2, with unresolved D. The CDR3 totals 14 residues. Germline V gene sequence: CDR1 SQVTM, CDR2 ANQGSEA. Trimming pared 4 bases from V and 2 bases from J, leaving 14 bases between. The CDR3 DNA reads TGCAGCGTTGGGGCGAAGGGAGGAAACTATGGCTACACCTTC. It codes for CSVGAKGGNYGYTF.

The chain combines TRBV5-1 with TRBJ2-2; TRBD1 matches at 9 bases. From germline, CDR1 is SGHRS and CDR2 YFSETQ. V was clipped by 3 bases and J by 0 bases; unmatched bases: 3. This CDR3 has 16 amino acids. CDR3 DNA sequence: TGCGCCAGCAGCTCCAGGGACAGGGCGAACACCGGGGAGCTGTTTTTT. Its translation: CASSSRDRANTGELFF.

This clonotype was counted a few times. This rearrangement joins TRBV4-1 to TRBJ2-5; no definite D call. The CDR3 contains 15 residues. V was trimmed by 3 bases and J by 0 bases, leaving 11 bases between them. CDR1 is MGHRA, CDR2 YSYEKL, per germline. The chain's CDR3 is CASSHLDTHQETQYF. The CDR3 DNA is TGCGCCAGCAGCCACCTAGACACGCACCAAGAGACCCAGTACTTC.